The 8 T cell receptor beta chains reported below all come from one sample, sequenced in a study of T cell repertoires in cytomegalovirus infection. Each CDR3 protein gets one entry after TCRdb re-called the reads with MiXCR. This table holds 250,000 or so distinct CDR3 sequences, roughly 9.1% found once. Source material: PBMCs. Receptor source: a human donor in good health (CMV status not recorded). Some clones in this sample may be carry-over from other donors' samples.

This clonotype was seen at least ten times. This chain links TRBV7-2 with TRBJ1-1, with D uncertain. Looked up from germline, CDR1 is SGHTA and CDR2 is FQGNSA. V was trimmed by 6 bases and J by 1 base, leaving 12 bases between them. This CDR3 spans 14 amino acids. CDR3 coding DNA: TGTGCCAGCAGTCAGTCCCGACCGAACACTGAAGCTTTCTTT. Translated, it gives CASSQSRPNTEAFF.

This clonotype has ten or more counts. The V gene is TRBV28, the J gene TRBJ1-2; D gene ambiguous. Germline V CDR1 and CDR2: MDHEN, SYDVKM. This CDR3 region has 13 residues. V lost 6 bases, J lost 6 bases, and 14 bases lay in between. This chain's CDR3 is CASRDQALNGYTF. In nucleotides, the CDR3 is TGTGCCAGCAGGGACCAAGCATTAAATGGCTACACCTTC.

This chain joins TRBV28 and TRBJ1-5; 7 bases align to TRBD1. Germline lookup yields CDR1 MDHEN and CDR2 SYDVKM. V dropped 5 bases and J dropped 2; count of bases not matched to a gene: 6. The CDR3 sequence is 15 residues long. The CDR3 DNA reads TGTGCCAGCAGTGTATACAGGGGCGGCAATCAGCCCCAGCATTTT. It encodes CASSVYRGGNQPQHF.

This sequence joins TRBV5-6 and TRBJ1-4; D is undetermined. Germline V gene data show CDR1 as SGHDT and CDR2 as YYEEEE. The CDR3 spans 14 residues. V was clipped by 2 bases and J by 8 bases, with 13 bases between them. The CDR3 is CASSFRHAGEKLFF. The CDR3 DNA follows: TGTGCCAGCAGCTTTCGACATGCTGGGGAAAAACTGTTTTTT.

The chain combines TRBV15 with TRBJ2-4; TRBD1 is a possible D gene (6 bases). V lost 1 base, J lost 0 bases, and 10 bases lay in between. CDR3 length equals 16 residues. In germline, CDR1 is LNHNV, CDR2 YYDKDF (reference sequence). CDR3 DNA: TGTGCCACCAGCAGAGGGACAGATCTAGCCAAAAACATTCAGTACTTC. Translating gives CATSRGTDLAKNIQYF.

Many counts were recorded for this clonotype. This chain links TRBV7-6 with TRBJ1-6; D is undetermined. This CDR3 has 13 amino acids. Trimming removed 5 bases at V and 7 bases at J, with 9 bases between. CDR1 is SGHVS and CDR2 is FNYEAQ in the germline V gene. The CDR3 nucleotides read TGTGCCAGCAGCGACGAAGTCAATTCACCCCTCCACTTT. Residues: CASSDEVNSPLHF.

J is TRBJ1-2 and V is TRBV12-3 or TRBV12-4, with D hard to call. Trimming shortened V by 3 bases and J by 2 bases, and 10 bases separated the two germline ends. CDR3 length equals 14 residues. The CDR3 bases are TGTGCCAGCAGTTTTGTCCAAGTCAACTATGGCTACACCTTC. It specifies CASSFVQVNYGYTF.

This clonotype was found many times. CDR3 coding DNA: TGTGCCAGCAGGAGGGGGGGTGGACGAAATCAGCCCCAGCATTTT. Its translation: CASRRGGGRNQPQHF. The chain employs TRBV28 and TRBJ1-5; a weak D match, TRBD1 (6 bases). Germline lookup yields CDR1 MDHEN and CDR2 SYDVKM. The CDR3 runs 15 residues. V was clipped by 6 bases and J by 4 bases, with 16 bases between them.